This TCR beta chain was identified in a study of blood T cell repertoires in COVID-19. For the study at large: The origin of the acute and convalescent COVID-19 samples was the United States, Italy and Spain. The analysed material was cDNA or gDNA that came from T cells, B-cell-depleted T cells, or PBMCs.

The CDR3 loop spans 15 amino acids. CDR1 and CDR2 (germline): LNHNV, YYDKDF (reference sequence). The ends were cut back, 3 bases at V and 3 bases at J, with 12 bases in the middle. Original processing methods: The assay estimated nucleated cells by amplifying reference gene primers. Sequencing used immunoSEQ multiplex PCR; TCRdb keeps in-frame clones, though not all of them. The V and J calls and clone size come from that table; D and trimming were worked out from the DNA. The table includes about 17,000 clones, 89% detected once. This chain uses TRBV15 with TRBJ1-5; D ambiguous. The sequencing input was peripheral blood. The TCR comes from a man between 60 and 75 years old with active COVID-19. The CDR3 nucleotides read TGTGCCACCAGCAGCCTGGGAGTATCCAATCAGCCCCAGCATTTT. Protein sequence: CATSSLGVSNQPQHF.